Shown below are 11 T cell receptor beta chains from a single sample sequenced in a study of cytomegalovirus exposure and HLA in healthy donors. Both 60 Vbeta primers and 13 Jbeta primers went into the PCR. Assay: immunoSEQ multiplex PCR; the TCRdb copy retains only in-frame clones and omits some. This repertoire shows fewer than 150,000 clones, around three quarters found once; its top ten account for around 3.5%. Specimen: PBMCs. These receptors came from a human donor in good health.

In its sample, this clone was seen a few times. The genes are TRBV6-5 and TRBJ2-3; D perhaps matches TRBD1 (6 bases). Germline CDR1 reads MNHEY; CDR2 reads SVGAGI. The length of the CDR3 is 12 residues. Trimming left V 5 bases short and J 7 bases short, with 10 bases between. The CDR3 region has the DNA TGTGCCAGCAGTCCCGACAGGAATACGCAGTATTTT. This encodes CASSPDRNTQYF.

Of note for this clone: One junction end does not reproduce the germline sequence, and a read error may be involved. The genes are TRBV10-3 and TRBJ2-1, with 7 bases matching TRBD1. From germline, CDR1 is ENHRY and CDR2 SYGVKD. The CDR3 runs to 16 residues. CDR3 nucleotide sequence: TGTACCATCAGCACAGGACCGACAGGGACCGTCAATGAGCAGTTCTTC. Translating it yields CTISTGPTGTVNEQFF.

The gene calls are TRBV5-4 and TRBJ2-1; 8 nucleotides align to TRBD2. V shed 4 bases, J shed 16 bases, and the junction held 10 bases outside the gene matches. CDR1 and CDR2 from the germline V gene are SGHNT and YYREEE (reference sequence). This CDR3 comprises 12 residues. As DNA, the CDR3 is TGTGCCAGCAGCGAAGGAAGACTAGCGTTCTTCTTC. Translated: CASSEGRLAFFF. Full variable domain (outside the CDR3, taken from reference TRBV5-4 and TRBJ2-1): ETGVTQSPTHLIKTRGQQVTLRCSSQSGHNTVSWYQQALGQGPQFIFQYYREEENGRGNFPPRFSGLQFPNYSSELNVNALELDDSALYLCASSEGRLAFFFGPGTRLTVL.

The rearrangement uses TRBV28 and TRBJ2-7; 11 positions match TRBD2. Germline assignment: CDR1 MDHEN and CDR2 SYDVKM. The CDR3 length is 15 residues. V lost 6 bases and J lost 5; bases outside the gene matches: 9. CDR3 residues: CASSLTSGSVHEQYF. The CDR3 nucleotides read TGTGCCAGCAGCCTCACTAGCGGGAGTGTTCACGAGCAGTACTTC.

The chain has TRBV27 and TRBJ2-7; 11 bases fit TRBD2. CDR3 length: 14 residues. Looked up from germline, CDR1 is MNHEY and CDR2 is SMNVEV (reference sequence). J lost 4 bases, V lost 6 bases, and 5 bases had no gene match. CDR3 nucleotides: TGTGCCAGCAGCCCGACTAGCGGGAAATACGAGCAGTACTTC. Residues: CASSPTSGKYEQYF.

This clone was recorded once. The genes are TRBV28 and TRBJ1-2; TRBD1 is a possible D gene (6 bases). From germline, CDR1 is MDHEN and CDR2 SYDVKM. This CDR3 is 15 amino acids long. V lost 4 bases to trimming and J lost 6 bases, with 18 bases between them. The chain's CDR3 is CASSYPGGREDGYTF. CDR3 coding DNA: TGTGCCAGCAGTTACCCGGGGGGCAGGGAGGATGGCTACACCTTC.

In regard to this clone: The sample holds other DNA sequences that translate to the same CDR3. The gene calls are TRBV5-1 and TRBJ2-3, with D uncertain. V was shortened by 0 bases and J by 5 bases, with 4 bases between the two germline ends. Germline CDR1 SGHRS, CDR2 YFSETQ. This CDR3 region has 12 residues. This chain's CDR3 is CASSLAGDTQYF. The CDR3 region has the DNA TGCGCCAGCAGCTTGGCCGGAGATACGCAGTATTTT.

The rearrangement uses TRBV28 and TRBJ1-4; 7 bases align to TRBD1. The trim removed 6 bases at V and 5 bases at J, leaving 12 bases unmatched. Germline CDR1 reads MDHEN; CDR2 reads SYDVKM. The CDR3 is 16 residues long. CDR3 residues: CASSYFGQELNEKLFF. As DNA, the CDR3 is TGTGCCAGCAGCTACTTTGGACAGGAGTTGAATGAAAAACTGTTTTTT. The full variable domain, rest sourced from reference TRBV28 and TRBJ1-4, is DVKVTQSSRYLVKRTGEKVFLECVQDMDHENMFWYRQDPGLGLRLIYFSYDVKMKEKGDIPEGYSVSREKKERFSLILESASTNQTSMYLCASSYFGQELNEKLFFGSGTQLSVL.

This chain connects TRBV4-1 to TRBJ2-2, with D possibly matching TRBD1 (5 bases). The CDR3 spans 15 residues. V shed 4 bases and J shed 6 bases, with 15 bases lying between them. Germline lookup yields CDR1 MGHRA and CDR2 YSYEKL. The CDR3 here is CASSPQVTWAGELFF. In DNA, the CDR3 is TGCGCCAGCAGCCCACAGGTCACTTGGGCCGGGGAGCTGTTTTTT.

The V and J genes are TRBV15 and TRBJ2-1; TRBD2 might be the D (6 bases). Looked up from germline, CDR1 is LNHNV and CDR2 is YYDKDF (reference sequence). The V gene lost 5 bases and the J gene lost 0 bases, with 14 bases spanning the gap. CDR3 size: 16 residues. CDR3 DNA sequence: TGTGCCACCAGCTCCAAGCGGGTGAGCTCCTACAATGAGCAGTTCTTC. Amino acids: CATSSKRVSSYNEQFF.

There are a few counts of this clone. The chain joins TRBV6-6 to TRBJ2-3; 11 bases agree with TRBD2. The CDR3 spans 16 residues. The germline CDR1 and CDR2 sequences are MNHNY and SVGAGI (reference sequence). The ends lost 6 bases at V and 2 bases at J; junction bases unmatched: 7. The CDR3 region is CASRTGLAGLTDTQYF. The CDR3 DNA follows: TGTGCCAGCAGGACCGGACTAGCGGGCCTCACAGATACGCAGTATTTT.